This TCR beta chain was captured by sequencing in a study of T cells after yellow fever vaccination. At the level of the study: Fractions of low cell number were prepared using SMART-Seq v4 Ultra Low Input. Findings and caveats of the study: Few clonotypes appeared in both CD4 and CD8 compartments. Post-booster repertoires again held most primary-vaccination clones (about 95% CD4, 85% to 90% CD8).

Germline V gene lookup returns CDR1 DFQATT and CDR2 SNEGSKA (reference sequence). The CDR3 loop spans 15 amino acids. Trimming pared 3 bases from V and 8 bases from J, leaving 22 bases between. A process of 5'RACE template switching, which added a universal primer site and UMIs, was used to make TCR cDNA. TCRdb ran MiXCR on the 5' RACE reads and lists one entry per CDR3 protein. The sample carries approximately 580,000 distinct CDR3 sequences, around a sixth recorded once. This clonotype turned up a few times. Antigen: not known. The sequencing used PBMCs, collected about 5 days after the first yellow fever vaccination. The sequence derives from a man aged 18 to 30 who received the YFV17D yellow fever vaccine. This chain uses TRBV20-1 with TRBJ1-2; possible D gene TRBD1, 5 bases. CDR3 bases: TGCAGTGCTAGCCTACCAGGGACGGAAAAAATCGGCTACACCTTC. Translated, it gives CSASLPGTEKIGYTF.